This paragraph covers one TCR beta chain sequence. Trimming shortened V by 4 bases and J by 3 bases, and 10 bases separated the two germline ends. The CDR3 covers 14 residues. Germline V lookup: CDR1 SGHVS, CDR2 FQNEAQ. This entry comes from a study of cytomegalovirus exposure and HLA in healthy donors. Sequencing was performed with immunoSEQ multiplex PCR; in TCRdb, only in-frame clones are kept and a portion is missing. The sample has about 86,000 clones; just under 95% are singletons. The chain joins TRBV7-8 to TRBJ1-5; a weak D match, TRBD1 (6 bases). Sequenced: PBMCs. This clonotype was obtained from a man aged 18 to 30 in good health and CMV-seronegative. The chain's CDR3 is CASSSGQPNQPQHF. The CDR3 region has the DNA TGTGCCAGCAGCTCCGGACAGCCCAATCAGCCCCAGCATTTT. The whole variable domain, remainder taken from reference TRBV7-8 and TRBJ1-5, is GAGVSQSPRYKVAKRGQDVALRCDPISGHVSLFWYQQALGQGPEFLTYFQNEAQLDKSGLPSDRFFAERPEGSVSTLKIQRTQQEDSAVYLCASSSGQPNQPQHFGDGTRLSIL.